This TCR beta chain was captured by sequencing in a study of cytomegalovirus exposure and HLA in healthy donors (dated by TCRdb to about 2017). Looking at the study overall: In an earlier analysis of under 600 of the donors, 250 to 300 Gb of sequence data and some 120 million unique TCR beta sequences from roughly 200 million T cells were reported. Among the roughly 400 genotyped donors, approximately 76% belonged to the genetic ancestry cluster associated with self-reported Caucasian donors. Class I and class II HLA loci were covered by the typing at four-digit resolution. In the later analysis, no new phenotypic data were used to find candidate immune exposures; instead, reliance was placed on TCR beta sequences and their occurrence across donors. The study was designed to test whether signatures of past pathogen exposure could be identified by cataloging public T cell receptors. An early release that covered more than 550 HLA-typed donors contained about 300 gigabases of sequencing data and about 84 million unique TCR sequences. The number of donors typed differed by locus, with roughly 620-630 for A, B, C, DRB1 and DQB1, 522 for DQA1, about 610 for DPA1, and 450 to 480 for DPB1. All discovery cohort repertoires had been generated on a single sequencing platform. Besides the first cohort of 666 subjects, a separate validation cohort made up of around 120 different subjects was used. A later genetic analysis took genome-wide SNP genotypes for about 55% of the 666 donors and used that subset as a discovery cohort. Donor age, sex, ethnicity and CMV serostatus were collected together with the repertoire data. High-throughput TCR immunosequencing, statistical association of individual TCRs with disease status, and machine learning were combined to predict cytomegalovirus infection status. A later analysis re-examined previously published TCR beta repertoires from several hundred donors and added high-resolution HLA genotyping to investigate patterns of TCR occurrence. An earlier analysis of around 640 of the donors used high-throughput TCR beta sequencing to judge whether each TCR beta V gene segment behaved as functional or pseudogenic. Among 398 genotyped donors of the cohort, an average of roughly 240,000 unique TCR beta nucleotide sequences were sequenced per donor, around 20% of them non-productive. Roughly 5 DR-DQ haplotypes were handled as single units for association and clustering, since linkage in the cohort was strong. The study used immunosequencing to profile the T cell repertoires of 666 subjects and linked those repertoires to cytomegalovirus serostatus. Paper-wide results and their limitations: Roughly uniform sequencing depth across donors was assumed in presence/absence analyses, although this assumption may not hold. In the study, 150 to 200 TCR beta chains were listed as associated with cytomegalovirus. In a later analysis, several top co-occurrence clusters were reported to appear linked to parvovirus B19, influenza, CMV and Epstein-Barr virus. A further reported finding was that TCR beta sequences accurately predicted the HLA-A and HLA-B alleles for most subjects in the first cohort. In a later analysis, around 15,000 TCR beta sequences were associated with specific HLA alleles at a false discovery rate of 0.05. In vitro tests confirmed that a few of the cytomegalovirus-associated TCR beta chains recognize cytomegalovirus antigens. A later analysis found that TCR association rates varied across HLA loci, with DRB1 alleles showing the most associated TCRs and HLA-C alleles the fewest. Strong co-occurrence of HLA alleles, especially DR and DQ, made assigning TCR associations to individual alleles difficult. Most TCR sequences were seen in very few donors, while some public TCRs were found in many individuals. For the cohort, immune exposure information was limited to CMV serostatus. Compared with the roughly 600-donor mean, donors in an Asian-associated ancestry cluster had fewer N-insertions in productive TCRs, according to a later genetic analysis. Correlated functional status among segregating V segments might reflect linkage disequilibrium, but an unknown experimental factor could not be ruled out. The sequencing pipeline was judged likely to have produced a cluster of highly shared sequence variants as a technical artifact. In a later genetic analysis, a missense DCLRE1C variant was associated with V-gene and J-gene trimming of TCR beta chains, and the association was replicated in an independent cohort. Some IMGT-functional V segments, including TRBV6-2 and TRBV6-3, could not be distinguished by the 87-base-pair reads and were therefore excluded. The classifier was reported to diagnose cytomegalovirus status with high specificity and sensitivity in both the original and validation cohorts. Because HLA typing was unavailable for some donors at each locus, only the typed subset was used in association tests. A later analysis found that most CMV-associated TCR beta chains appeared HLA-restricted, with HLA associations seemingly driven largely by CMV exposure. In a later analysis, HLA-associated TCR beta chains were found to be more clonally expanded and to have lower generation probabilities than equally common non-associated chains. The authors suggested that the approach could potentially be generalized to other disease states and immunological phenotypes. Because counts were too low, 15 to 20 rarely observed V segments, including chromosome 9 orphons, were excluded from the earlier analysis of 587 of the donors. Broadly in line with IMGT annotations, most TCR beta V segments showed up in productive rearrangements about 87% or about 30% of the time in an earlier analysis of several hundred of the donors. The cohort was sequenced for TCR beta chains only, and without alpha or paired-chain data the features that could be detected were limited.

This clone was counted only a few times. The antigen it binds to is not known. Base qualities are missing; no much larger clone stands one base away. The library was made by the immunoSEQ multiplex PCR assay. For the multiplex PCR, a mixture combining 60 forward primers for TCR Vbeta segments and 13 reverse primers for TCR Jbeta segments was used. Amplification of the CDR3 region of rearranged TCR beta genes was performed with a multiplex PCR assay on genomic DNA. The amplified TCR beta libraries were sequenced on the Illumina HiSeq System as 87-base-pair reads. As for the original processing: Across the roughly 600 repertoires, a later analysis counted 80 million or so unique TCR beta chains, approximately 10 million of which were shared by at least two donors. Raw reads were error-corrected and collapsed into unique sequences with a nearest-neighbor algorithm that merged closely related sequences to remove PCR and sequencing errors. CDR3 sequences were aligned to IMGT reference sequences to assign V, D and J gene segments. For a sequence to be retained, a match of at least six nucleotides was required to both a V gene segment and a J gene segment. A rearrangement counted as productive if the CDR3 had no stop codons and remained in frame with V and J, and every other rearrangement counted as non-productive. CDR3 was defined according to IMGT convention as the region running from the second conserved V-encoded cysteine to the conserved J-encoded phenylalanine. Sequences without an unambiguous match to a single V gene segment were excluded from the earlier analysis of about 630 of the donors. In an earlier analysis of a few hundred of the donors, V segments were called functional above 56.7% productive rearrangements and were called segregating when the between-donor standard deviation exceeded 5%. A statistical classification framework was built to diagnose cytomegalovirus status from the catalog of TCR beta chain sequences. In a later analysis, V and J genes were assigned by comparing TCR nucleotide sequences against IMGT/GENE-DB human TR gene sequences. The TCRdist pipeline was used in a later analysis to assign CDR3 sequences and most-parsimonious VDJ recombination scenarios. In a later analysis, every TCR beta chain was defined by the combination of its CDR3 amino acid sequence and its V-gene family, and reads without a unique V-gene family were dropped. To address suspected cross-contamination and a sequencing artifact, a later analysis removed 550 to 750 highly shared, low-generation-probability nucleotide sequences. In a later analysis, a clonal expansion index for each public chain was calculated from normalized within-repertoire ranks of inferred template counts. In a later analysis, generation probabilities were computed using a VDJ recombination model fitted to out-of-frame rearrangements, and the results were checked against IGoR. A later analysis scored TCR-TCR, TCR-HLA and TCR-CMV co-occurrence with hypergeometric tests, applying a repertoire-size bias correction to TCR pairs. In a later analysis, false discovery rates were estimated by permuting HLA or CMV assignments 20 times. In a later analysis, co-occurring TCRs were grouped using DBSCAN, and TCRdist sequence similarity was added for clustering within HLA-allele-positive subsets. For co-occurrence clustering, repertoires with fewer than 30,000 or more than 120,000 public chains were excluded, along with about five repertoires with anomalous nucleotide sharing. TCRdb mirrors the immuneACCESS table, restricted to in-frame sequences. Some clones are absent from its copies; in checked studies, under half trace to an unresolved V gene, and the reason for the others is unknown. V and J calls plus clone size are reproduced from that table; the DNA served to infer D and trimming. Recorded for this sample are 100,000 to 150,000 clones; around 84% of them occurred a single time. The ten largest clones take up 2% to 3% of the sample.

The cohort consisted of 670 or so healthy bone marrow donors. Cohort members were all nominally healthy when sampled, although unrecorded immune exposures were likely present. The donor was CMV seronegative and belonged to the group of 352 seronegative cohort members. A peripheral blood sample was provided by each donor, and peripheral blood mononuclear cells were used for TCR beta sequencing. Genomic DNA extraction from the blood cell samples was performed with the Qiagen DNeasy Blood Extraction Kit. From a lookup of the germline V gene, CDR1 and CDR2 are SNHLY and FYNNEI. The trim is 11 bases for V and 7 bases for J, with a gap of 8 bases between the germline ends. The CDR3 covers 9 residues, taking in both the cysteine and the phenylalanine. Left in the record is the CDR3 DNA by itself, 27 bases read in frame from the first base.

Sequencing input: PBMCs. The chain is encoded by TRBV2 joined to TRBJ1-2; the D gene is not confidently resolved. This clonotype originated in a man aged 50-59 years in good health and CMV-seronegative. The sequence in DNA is TGTGCCCGTGGCGGTGGCTACACCTTC. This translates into CARGGGYTF.